Listed below are T cell receptor beta chains from one sample, sequenced in a study of blood T cell repertoires in COVID-19. The protocol was immunoSEQ multiplex PCR, while the TCRdb copy is restricted to in-frame clones and leaves out a portion. The sample shows 34,000 or so clones, about 90% of them seen only once. Sequenced sample: peripheral blood. These receptors were taken from a man aged 50 or older with active or convalescent COVID-19. Each CDR3 is given with its conserved first and last residue. The D gene is left open where the match is weak. Size is stated for part of the rows, as once, few or many counts, or as a class when the clone is expanded.

>.|TRBV11-3|.|TRBJ2-7
CASSFDSQREQYF
TGTGCCAGCAGCTTTGACAGCCAACGGGAGCAGTACTTC
>.|TRBV5-1|TRBD1|TRBJ1-2
CASSLGGTDVNYGYTF
TGCGCCAGCAGCTTGGGGGGGACAGACGTTAACTATGGCTACACCTTC
>.|TRBV5-1|TRBD1|TRBJ1-4
CASSLQGAMGEKLFF
TGCGCCAGCAGCTTACAGGGGGCGATGGGTGAAAAACTGTTTTTT
>.|TRBV19|TRBD1|TRBJ2-4
CASSIGPGQGNIQYF
TGTGCCAGTAGTATAGGGCCGGGACAGGGAAACATTCAGTACTTC
>.|TRBV5-1|TRBD1|TRBJ2-7
CASSPGTGRGFTYEQYF
TGCGCCAGCAGCCCTGGGACAGGCCGTGGGTTCACCTACGAGCAGTACTTC
>.|TRBV28|TRBD2|TRBJ2-1
CASSPGTSSYNERFF
TGTGCCAGCAGCCCCGGGACTAGCTCCTACAATGAGCGGTTCTTC
>.|TRBV6-5|TRBD1|TRBJ1-1
CASSHRGPNTEAFF
TGTGCCAGCAGTCACAGGGGGCCGAACACTGAAGCTTTCTTT
>.|TRBV9|TRBD2|TRBJ2-3
CASSLGLAGGTDTQYF
TGTGCCAGCAGCTTGGGACTAGCGGGAGGCACAGATACGCAGTATTTT
>.|TRBV7-9|.|TRBJ1-1
CASSPTLLGNTEAFF
TGTGCCAGCAGCCCAACCCTGCTAGGGAACACTGAAGCTTTCTTT
>.|TRBV9|TRBD2|TRBJ2-7
CASSVGGGPYEQYF
TGTGCCAGCAGCGTAGGGGGGGGACCCTACGAGCAGTACTTC
>.|TRBV19|.|TRBJ2-3
CASSSRGLSDTQYF
TGTGCCAGTAGCTCCCGTGGGCTCTCAGATACGCAGTATTTT
>.|TRBV14|TRBD1|TRBJ1-2
CASSHLTGAHGYTF
TGTGCCAGCAGCCATCTGACAGGGGCACATGGCTACACCTTC
>.|TRBV7-2|TRBD1|TRBJ1-6
CASSRDGTGMSSYNSPLHF
TGTGCCAGCAGTAGAGACGGGACAGGGATGAGCTCCTATAATTCACCCCTCCACTTT
>.|TRBV5-1|.|TRBJ2-1
CASSPPRDSLNEQFF
TGCGCCAGCAGCCCCCCGCGGGACAGCCTCAATGAGCAGTTCTTC
>.|TRBV7-2|TRBD2|TRBJ2-7
CASSLVASGSPYEQYF
TGTGCCAGCAGCTTAGTTGCTAGCGGGAGCCCCTACGAGCAGTACTTC
>.|TRBV3-1/TRBV3-2|.|TRBJ2-7
CASSQGAGHGLEQYF
TGTGCCAGCAGCCAAGGAGCGGGACACGGGTTGGAGCAGTACTTC
>few|TRBV29-1|.|TRBJ1-4
CSVGDPEKLFF
TGCAGCGTCGGAGATCCTGAAAAACTGTTTTTT
>.|TRBV10-2|TRBD1|TRBJ2-7
CASRAGQGTYEQYF
TGCGCCAGCAGAGCGGGACAGGGTACCTACGAGCAGTACTTC
>.|TRBV10-1|.|TRBJ2-3
CASSPGTSTDTQYF
TGCGCCAGCAGTCCCGGGACTAGCACAGATACGCAGTATTTT
>.|TRBV24-1|TRBD1|TRBJ2-7
CATSEPTGGGSYEQYF
TGTGCCACCAGTGAACCGACAGGGGGCGGCTCCTACGAGCAGTACTTC
>few|TRBV19|TRBD2|TRBJ2-3
CASSFGTSGSTQYF
TGTGCCAGTAGTTTCGGGACTAGCGGGAGTACGCAGTATTTT
>.|TRBV5-6|.|TRBJ1-6
CASSSTGDPYNSPLHF
TGTGCCAGCAGCTCGACGGGGGACCCCTATAATTCACCCCTCCACTTT
>.|TRBV5-1|TRBD2|TRBJ2-3
CASSPGLARVGDTQYF
TGCGCCAGCAGCCCAGGACTAGCGAGAGTGGGAGATACGCAGTATTTT
>.|TRBV15|.|TRBJ1-1
CATSPGRKTEAFF
TGTGCCACCAGCCCGGGAAGAAAGACTGAAGCTTTCTTT
>few|TRBV3-1/TRBV3-2|.|TRBJ1-2
CASSHLQDTYGYTF
TGTGCCAGCAGCCACCTCCAGGACACCTATGGCTACACCTTC
>.|TRBV7-2|.|TRBJ1-3
CASSPDSYGNTIYF
TGTGCCAGCAGCCCGGACAGTTATGGAAACACCATATATTTT
>.|TRBV10-2|.|TRBJ1-6
CASSGGYPGQGNSPLHF
TGCGCCAGCAGTGGGGGATATCCGGGACAAGGGAATTCACCCCTCCACTTT
>.|TRBV2|TRBD2|TRBJ2-3
CASSSGRRSNTQYF
TGTGCCAGCAGCAGCGGGAGGCGGTCAAATACGCAGTATTTT
>once|TRBV10-3|TRBD2|TRBJ2-7
CAISDRTSGRTSYEQYF
TGTGCCATCAGTGATAGGACTAGCGGGAGGACGTCCTACGAGCAGTACTTC